Ten or more counts support the clone carrying this TCR beta chain. Its matching antigen is unknown. The data are from a study of T cell repertoires in cytomegalovirus infection. On the study more broadly: Both a matching HLA type and CMV infection were indicated by public TCR beta signatures.

TCRdb independently ran MiXCR on the reads; one entry per CDR3 protein. The sample holds roughly 80,000 distinct CDR3 sequences, roughly a quarter seen once. This CDR3 has 14 amino acids. Trimming removed 7 bases at V and 0 bases at J, with 11 bases between. Per germline, CDR1 SGHVS and CDR2 FNYEAQ. V gene TRBV7-6 combines with J gene TRBJ2-3, with D tentatively TRBD2 (5 bases). Sequencing was performed on CD8+ T cells from cultured PBMCs, taken from culture after CMV antigen stimulation. This TCR was sampled from a human donor in good health (CMV status not recorded). Some clones in this sample may be carry-over from other donors' samples. The CDR3 DNA follows: TGTGCCAGCACCCTAGCAGCTAGCACAGATACGCAGTATTTT. Amino acid sequence: CASTLAASTDTQYF.